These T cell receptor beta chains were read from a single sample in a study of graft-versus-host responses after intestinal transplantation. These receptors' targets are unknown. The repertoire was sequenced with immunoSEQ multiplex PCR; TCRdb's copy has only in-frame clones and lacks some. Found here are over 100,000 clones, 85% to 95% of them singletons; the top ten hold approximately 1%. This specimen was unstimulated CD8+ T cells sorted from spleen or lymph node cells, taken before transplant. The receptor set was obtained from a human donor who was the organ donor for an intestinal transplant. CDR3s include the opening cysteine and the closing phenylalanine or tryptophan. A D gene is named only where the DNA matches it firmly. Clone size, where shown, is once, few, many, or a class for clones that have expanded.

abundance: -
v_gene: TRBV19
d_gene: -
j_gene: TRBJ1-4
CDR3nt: TGTGCCAGTAGTATCAAGGGAGCAACTAATGAAAAACTGTTTTTT
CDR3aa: CASSIKGATNEKLFF

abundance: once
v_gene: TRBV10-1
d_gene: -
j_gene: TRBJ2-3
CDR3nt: TGCGCCAGCAGTGAGTCAACCGACGGGGATACGCAGTATTTT
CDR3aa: CASSESTDGDTQYF

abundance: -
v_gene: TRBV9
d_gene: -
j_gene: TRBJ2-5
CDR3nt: TGTGCCAGCAGCGCTCAGGGGTCTCAAGAGACCCAGTACTTC
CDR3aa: CASSAQGSQETQYF

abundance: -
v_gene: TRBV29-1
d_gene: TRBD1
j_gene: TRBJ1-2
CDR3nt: TGCAGCGTTCCTAAACAGGGGGGCTACACCTTC
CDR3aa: CSVPKQGGYTF

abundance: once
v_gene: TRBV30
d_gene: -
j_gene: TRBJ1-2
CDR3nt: TGTGCCTGGGCCGAAGGGGAAGGGGGCTACACCTTC
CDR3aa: CAWAEGEGGYTF

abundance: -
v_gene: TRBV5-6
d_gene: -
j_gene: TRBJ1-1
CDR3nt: TGTGCCAGCAGCTTGGTGGGAGGGAACACTGAAGCTTTCTTT
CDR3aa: CASSLVGGNTEAFF

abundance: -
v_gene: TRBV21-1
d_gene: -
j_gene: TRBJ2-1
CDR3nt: TGTGCCAGCAGCAAAGGGAACGTTACCGGGAAGGGCTCCAATGAGCAGTTCTTC
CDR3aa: CASSKGNVTGKGSNEQFF

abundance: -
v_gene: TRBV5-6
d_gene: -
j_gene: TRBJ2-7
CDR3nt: TGTGCCAGCAGCTTGGACGGAGTGAGTCAGGGCTTACGTATAAGCGAGCAGTACTTC
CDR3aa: CASSLDGVSQGLRISEQYF

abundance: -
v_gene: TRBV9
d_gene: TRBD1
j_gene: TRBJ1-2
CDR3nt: TGTGCCAGCAGCCCGAGTAGGACAGGGGATGGCTACACCTTC
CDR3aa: CASSPSRTGDGYTF

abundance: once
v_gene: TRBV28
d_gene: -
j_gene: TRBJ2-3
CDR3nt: TGTGCCAGCAGTTTGCCCAGGGTCACAGATACGCAGTATTTT
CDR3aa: CASSLPRVTDTQYF

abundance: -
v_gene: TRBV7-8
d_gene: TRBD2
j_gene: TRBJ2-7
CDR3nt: TGTGCCAGCAGAAGCGGGAGCTCCTACGAGCAGTACTTC
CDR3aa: CASRSGSSYEQYF

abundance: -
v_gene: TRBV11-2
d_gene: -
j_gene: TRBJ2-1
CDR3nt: TGTGCCAGCAGCTTAGCGCTTGAGCAGTTCTTC
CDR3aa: CASSLALEQFF

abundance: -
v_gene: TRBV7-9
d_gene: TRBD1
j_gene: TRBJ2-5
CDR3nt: TGTGCCAGCAGCTTTCCAGGGGGAGAGACCCAGTACTTC
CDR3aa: CASSFPGGETQYF

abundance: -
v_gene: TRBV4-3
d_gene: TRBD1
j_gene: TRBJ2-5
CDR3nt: TGCGCCAGCAGCCAAGGACAGGGAATAGGAGAGACCCAGTACTTC
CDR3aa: CASSQGQGIGETQYF

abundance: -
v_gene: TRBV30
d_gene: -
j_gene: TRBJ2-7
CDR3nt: TGTGCCTGGAGTATGGCGTACGAGCAGTACTTC
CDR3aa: CAWSMAYEQYF

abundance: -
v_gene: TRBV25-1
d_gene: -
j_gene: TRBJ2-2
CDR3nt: TGTGCCAGCAGTGATCGTGAATACACCGGGGAGCTGTTTTTT
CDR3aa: CASSDREYTGELFF

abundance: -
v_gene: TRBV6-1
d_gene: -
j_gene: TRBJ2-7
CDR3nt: TGTGCCACCCTGGGGATTAGCTCCTACGAGCAGTACTTC
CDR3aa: CATLGISSYEQYF

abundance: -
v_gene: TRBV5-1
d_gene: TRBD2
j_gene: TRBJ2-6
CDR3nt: TGCGCCAGCAGCGTAGGACTAGCGGGGAACTCTGGGGCCAACGTCCTGACTTTC
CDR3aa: CASSVGLAGNSGANVLTF

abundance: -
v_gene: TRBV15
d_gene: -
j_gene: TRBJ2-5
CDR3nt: TGTGCCACCAGCAGAGATCAAGAGACCCAGTACTTC
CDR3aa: CATSRDQETQYF

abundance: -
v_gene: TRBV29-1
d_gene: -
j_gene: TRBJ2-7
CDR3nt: TGCAGCGTTGAAGCCAGGGGCTACGAGCAGTACTTC
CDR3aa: CSVEARGYEQYF

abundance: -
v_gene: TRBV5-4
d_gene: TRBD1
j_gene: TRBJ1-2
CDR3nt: TGTGCCAGCAGCGGGGACAGGGCTAACTATGGCTACACCTTC
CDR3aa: CASSGDRANYGYTF

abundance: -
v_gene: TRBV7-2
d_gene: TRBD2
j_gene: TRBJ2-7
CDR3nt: TGTGCCACCCAACTAATAGCGGGAGTGCCCGAGCAGTACTTC
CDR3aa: CATQLIAGVPEQYF

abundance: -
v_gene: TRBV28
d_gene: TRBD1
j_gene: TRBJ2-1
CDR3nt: TGTGCCAGCAGTATGGACAGGGACGATGAGCAGTTCTTC
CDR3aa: CASSMDRDDEQFF

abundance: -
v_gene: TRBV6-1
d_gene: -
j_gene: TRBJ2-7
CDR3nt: TGTGCCAGCAGTGAAGCCGCCTTGACCTCCTACGAGCAGTACTTC
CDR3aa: CASSEAALTSYEQYF

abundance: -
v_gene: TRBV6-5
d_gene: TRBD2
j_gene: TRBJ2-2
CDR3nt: TGTGCCAGCAGTTACTCCGGACTAGAGTTCGGCGGGGAGCTGTTTTTT
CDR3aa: CASSYSGLEFGGELFF

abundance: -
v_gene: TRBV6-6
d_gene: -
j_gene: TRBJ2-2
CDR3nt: TGTGCCAGCAGTTACGGGCCCGGGGAGCTGTTTTTT
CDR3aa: CASSYGPGELFF

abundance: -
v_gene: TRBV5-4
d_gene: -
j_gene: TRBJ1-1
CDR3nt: TGTGCCAGCAGCCTCCCAGGGTACACTGAAGCTTTCTTT
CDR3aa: CASSLPGYTEAFF

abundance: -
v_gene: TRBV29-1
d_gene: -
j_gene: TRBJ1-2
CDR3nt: TGCAGCGTTGTGGGGGGATCCTATGGCTACACCTTC
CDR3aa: CSVVGGSYGYTF

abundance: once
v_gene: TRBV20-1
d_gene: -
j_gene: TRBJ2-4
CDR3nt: TGCAGTGCTAGTGTCGGAAACATTCAGTACTTC
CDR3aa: CSASVGNIQYF

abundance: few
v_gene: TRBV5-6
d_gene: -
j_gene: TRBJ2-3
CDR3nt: TGTGCCAGCAGTGTGGGCACAGATACGCAGTATTTT
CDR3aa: CASSVGTDTQYF

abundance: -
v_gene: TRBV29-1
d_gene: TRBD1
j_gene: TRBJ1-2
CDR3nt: TGCAGCGCCCGAGGGGGACAGCATGGCTACACCTTC
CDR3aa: CSARGGQHGYTF